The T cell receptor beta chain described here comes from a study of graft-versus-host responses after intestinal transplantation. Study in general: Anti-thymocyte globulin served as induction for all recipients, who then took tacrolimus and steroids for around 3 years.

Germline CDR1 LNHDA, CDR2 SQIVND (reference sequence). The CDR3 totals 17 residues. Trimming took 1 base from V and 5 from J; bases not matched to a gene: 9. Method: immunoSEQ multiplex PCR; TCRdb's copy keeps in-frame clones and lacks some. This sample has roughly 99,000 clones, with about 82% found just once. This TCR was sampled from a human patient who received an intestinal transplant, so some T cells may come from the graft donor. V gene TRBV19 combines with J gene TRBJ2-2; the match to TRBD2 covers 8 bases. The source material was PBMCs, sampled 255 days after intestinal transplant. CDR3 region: CASSIVDGGVKTGELFF. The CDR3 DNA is TGTGCCAGTAGTATAGTGGACGGGGGGGTGAAAACCGGGGAGCTGTTTTTT. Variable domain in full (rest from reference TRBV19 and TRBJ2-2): DGGITQSPKYLFRKEGQNVTLSCEQNLNHDAMYWYRQDPGQGLRLIYYSQIVNDFQKGDIAEGYSVSREKKESFPLTVTSAQKNPTAFYLCASSIVDGGVKTGELFFGEGSRLTVL.